The T cell receptor beta chain under discussion was sequenced for a study of shared clonotypes between healthy human individuals. This CDR3 region has 16 residues. CDR1 GTSNPN and CDR2 SVGIG come from the germline V gene (reference sequence). V lost 1 base and J 4 bases, leaving 17 bases between the germline ends. Only in-frame clones appear in the TCRdb table, and some are missing; sequencing was by immunoSEQ multiplex PCR. The profile shows around 2,000,000 clones, approximately 95% of them singletons. The V call is TRBV30, the J call TRBJ1-3, with D tentatively TRBD1 (6 bases). Sequenced input: naive CD4+ T cells sorted from blood. Subset of the sample: CD45RA+ positively selected. The source of this sequence is a man aged 18 to 30 in good health. The CDR3: CAWSGRGRSDGNTIYF. The CDR3, as DNA: TGTGCCTGGAGTGGTAGGGGGAGGTCAGACGGAAACACCATATATTTT.